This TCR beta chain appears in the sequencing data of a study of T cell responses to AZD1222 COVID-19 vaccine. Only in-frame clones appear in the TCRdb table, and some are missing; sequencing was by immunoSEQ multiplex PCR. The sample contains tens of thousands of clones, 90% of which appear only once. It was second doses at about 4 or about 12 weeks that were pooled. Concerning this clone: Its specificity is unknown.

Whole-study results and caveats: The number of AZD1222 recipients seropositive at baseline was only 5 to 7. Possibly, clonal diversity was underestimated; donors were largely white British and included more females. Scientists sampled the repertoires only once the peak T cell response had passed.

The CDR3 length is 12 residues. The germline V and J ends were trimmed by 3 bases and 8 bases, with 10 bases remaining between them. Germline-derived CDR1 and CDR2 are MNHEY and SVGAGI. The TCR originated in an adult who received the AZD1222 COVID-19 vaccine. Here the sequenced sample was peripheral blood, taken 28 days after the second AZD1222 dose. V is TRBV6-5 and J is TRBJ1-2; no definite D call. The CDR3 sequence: CASSYLPGGYTF. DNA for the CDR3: TGTGCCAGCAGTTATCTCCCGGGAGGCTACACCTTC.